These 21 T cell receptor beta chains were sequenced from one sample in a study of cytomegalovirus exposure and HLA in healthy donors. TCRdb keeps only in-frame clones here, not all; method: immunoSEQ multiplex PCR. The table records under 400,000 clones, around 90% of them present only once. The sequenced sample was PBMCs. The receptors were sampled from a man aged 25-45 years in good health and CMV-seronegative.

The gene calls are TRBV5-1 and TRBJ1-1, with TRBD1 matching over 9 bases. Germline V CDR1 and CDR2: SGHRS, YFSETQ. V was clipped by 4 bases and J by 4 bases; unmatched bases: 5. The CDR3 is 14 residues long. DNA for the CDR3: TGCGCCAGCAGCCACACAGGGGGCGCCACTGAAGCTTTCTTT. Protein product: CASSHTGGATEAFF.

The gene calls are TRBV9 and TRBJ2-1, with 7 bases fitting TRBD2. Germline V gene lookup returns CDR1 SGDLS and CDR2 YYNGEE. V lost 3 bases, J lost 1 base, and 4 bases stayed unmatched. The CDR3 is 15 amino acids. The CDR3 is CASSDGGKSYNEQFF. For the CDR3, the DNA is TGTGCCAGCAGCGACGGGGGGAAATCCTACAATGAGCAGTTCTTC.

This clone was picked up many times. V usage is TRBV6-5 and J usage is TRBJ2-2; a weak D match, TRBD1 (5 bases). CDR1 and CDR2 from the germline V gene are MNHEY and SVGAGI. The CDR3 loop spans 15 amino acids. V was pared by 4 bases and J by 3 bases, with 12 bases between. The chain's CDR3 is CASSFSTDHTGELFF. DNA of the CDR3: TGTGCCAGCAGTTTTTCGACAGACCACACCGGGGAGCTGTTTTTT.

V and J are TRBV27 and TRBJ1-6, with 7 bases that match TRBD1. The CDR3 is 14 amino acids. V trimming: 6 bases; J trimming: 4 bases; junction bases outside the gene matches: 3. Germline assignment: CDR1 MNHEY and CDR2 SMNVEV (reference sequence). CDR3 sequence (DNA): TGTGCCAGCAGGATGACAGGGTATAATTCACCCCTCCACTTT. Protein sequence: CASRMTGYNSPLHF.

This clone is a singleton in its sample. This chain joins TRBV27 and TRBJ1-1; TRBD1 matches at 7 bases. This CDR3 region has 15 residues. The J segment lost 4 bases and the V segment lost 3 bases, leaving 8 bases of the junction unmatched. Germline V gives CDR1 MNHEY, CDR2 SMNVEV (reference sequence). The CDR3 here is CASSLTGLGSTEAFF. CDR3 bases: TGTGCCAGCAGTTTGACAGGGCTGGGGAGCACTGAAGCTTTCTTT.

The chain combines TRBV10-1 with TRBJ2-1; tentative D call: TRBD1 (5 bases). Per the germline V gene, CDR1 is WNHNN and CDR2 is SYGVQD (reference sequence). The CDR3 spans 15 residues. Deletions cut 0 bases from V and 6 bases from J, with 12 bases between. The DNA of the CDR3 is TGCGCCAGCAGTGAGTCCGACAGTAAAATCAATGAGCAGTTCTTC. It codes for CASSESDSKINEQFF.

This chain joins TRBV2 and TRBJ1-4; D uncertain. The ends were cut back, 3 bases at V and 8 bases at J, with 19 bases in the middle. The germline CDR1 and CDR2 sequences are SNHLY and FYNNEI. The CDR3 contains 16 residues. The CDR3 spells CASSERYEAAGEKLFF. DNA for the CDR3: TGTGCCAGCAGTGAGAGGTACGAGGCGGCGGGGGAAAAACTGTTTTTT.

The chain employs TRBV7-2 and TRBJ1-1; 7 nucleotides match TRBD1. The V gene's germline CDR1 is SGHTA and CDR2 FQGNSA. The CDR3 sequence is 15 residues long. Losses at the gene ends were 3 bases for V and 7 bases for J; bases not matched to a gene: 11. DNA of the CDR3: TGTGCCAGCAGCTTCCTGGGATCGGGACAGATTGAAGCTTTCTTT. Translated: CASSFLGSGQIEAFF.

The rearrangement links TRBV11-2 to TRBJ2-7, with D possibly TRBD2 on 6 matching bases. This CDR3 is built from 14 residues. Germline values: CDR1 SGHAT, CDR2 FQNNGV. Trimming removed 1 base from V and 4 bases from J, with 11 bases in between. The CDR3 here is CASSLAAAGYEQYF. The CDR3 DNA is TGTGCCAGCAGCTTAGCGGCCGCGGGGTACGAGCAGTACTTC.

V usage is TRBV7-9 and J usage is TRBJ1-1; D gene unclear. Germline V gives CDR1 SEHNR, CDR2 FQNEAQ (reference sequence). Trimming stripped 1 base from V and 0 bases from J, with 6 bases between. The CDR3 has 14 amino acids. The CDR3 DNA is TGTGCCAGCAGCTTAGGGTCAGTGAACACTGAAGCTTTCTTT. It codes for CASSLGSVNTEAFF.

This chain connects TRBV10-1 to TRBJ1-2; no clear D. The CDR3 totals 10 residues. Germline CDR1 reads WNHNN; CDR2 reads SYGVQD (reference sequence). V lost 5 bases, J lost 4 bases, and 2 bases lay in between. The CDR3 spells CASSLYGYTF. In DNA, the CDR3 is TGCGCCAGCAGTCTCTATGGCTACACCTTC.

This chain uses TRBV6-5 with TRBJ1-6; D is ambiguous. V lost 0 bases, J lost 9 bases, and 15 bases lay in between. Germline V gene sequence: CDR1 MNHEY, CDR2 SVGAGI. The CDR3 has 16 amino acids. The CDR3 region is CASSYSGVREFSPLHF. CDR3 nucleotide sequence: TGTGCCAGCAGTTACTCAGGAGTCCGTGAATTTTCACCCCTCCACTTT.

The J gene is TRBJ1-4, the V gene TRBV19; 8 positions agree with TRBD1. The ends lost 3 bases at V and 5 bases at J; junction bases unmatched: 11. CDR1 and CDR2 from the germline V gene are LNHDA and SQIVND (reference sequence). This CDR3 region has 17 residues. CDR3 sequence (DNA): TGTGCCAGTAGTATCGAACCGGGACAGGAGGTGAATGAAAAACTGTTTTTT. As protein: CASSIEPGQEVNEKLFF.

This chain joins TRBV4-1 and TRBJ2-7; D perhaps matches TRBD1 (6 bases). The CDR3 covers 13 residues. CDR1 is MGHRA and CDR2 is YSYEKL in the germline V gene. Trimming removed 1 base at V and 7 bases at J, with 11 bases between. The CDR3 bases are TGCGCCAGCAGCCAAGCTACAGGGTGGGAGCAGTACTTC. It specifies CASSQATGWEQYF.

The rearrangement uses TRBV2 and TRBJ2-3; D uncertain. The V end was cut by 2 bases, the J end by 4 bases, with 10 bases between. The CDR3 is 14 residues long. CDR1 is SNHLY and CDR2 is FYNNEI in the germline V gene. In DNA, the CDR3 is TGTGCCAGCAGTGAATCCCGCCTACCAGATACGCAGTATTTT. Its protein product is CASSESRLPDTQYF.

This clone came up a few times. In the same sample, other DNA sequences code for this CDR3. The chain combines TRBV19 with TRBJ2-2; D may be TRBD1 (5 bases). The CDR3 sequence is 15 residues long. The V and J ends lost 2 bases and 0 bases respectively, with 7 bases between them. Germline loops: CDR1 LNHDA, CDR2 SQIVND (reference sequence). CDR3 DNA: TGTGCCAGTAGTATAACAGGAACGAACACCGGGGAGCTGTTTTTT. Translation: CASSITGTNTGELFF.

The rearrangement links TRBV7-9 to TRBJ2-3, with 13 bases identical to TRBD2. V lost 5 bases to trimming and J lost 1 base; unmatched junction nucleotides: 6. CDR3 length: 17 amino acids. The germline CDR1 and CDR2 sequences are SEHNR and FQNEAQ (reference sequence). CDR3 loop: CASSTTGLAGGTDTQYF. The CDR3 DNA reads as TGTGCCAGCAGCACAACCGGACTAGCGGGGGGCACAGATACGCAGTATTTT.

This clone was picked up a small number of times. The CDR3 nucleotides are TGTGCCAGCAGCTTAGGGCAGTTCTACGAGCAGTACTTC. It codes for CASSLGQFYEQYF. The chain carries TRBV11-2 and TRBJ2-7; no definite D call. V was cut by 1 base and J by 3 bases, with 7 bases left in between. CDR3 length: 13 amino acids. Germline CDR1 SGHAT, CDR2 FQNNGV.

This chain uses TRBV19 with TRBJ1-2; D is uncertain. V was trimmed by 0 bases and J by 0 bases, leaving 17 bases between them. The CDR3 totals 18 residues. Germline V gene sequence: CDR1 LNHDA, CDR2 SQIVND (reference sequence). The CDR3 DNA follows: TGTGCCAGTAGTATAGATCGGCCCCGGGGTTCAGCTAACTATGGCTACACCTTC. Its protein is CASSIDRPRGSANYGYTF.

The rearrangement uses TRBV5-1 and TRBJ2-3; 16 positions match TRBD2. After removal of 1 base from V and 3 bases from J, the junction contained 8 bases not matched to a gene. This CDR3 is 19 amino acids long. CDR1 SGHRS and CDR2 YFSETQ come from the germline V gene. CDR3 nucleotides: TGCGCCAGCAGCTTGAAGGTGGGACTAGCGGGGGGGCCAACAGATACGCAGTATTTT. Translation: CASSLKVGLAGGPTDTQYF.

This clone occurred a few times. The gene calls are TRBV18 and TRBJ1-2; D is unresolved. CDR3 length: 13 residues. Germline V gives CDR1 KGHSH, CDR2 LQKENI. V was shortened by 3 bases and J by 5 bases, with 10 bases between the two germline ends. CDR3 bases: TGTGCCAGCTCACCTGTGGGAGGTTATGGCTACACCTTC. It yields the protein CASSPVGGYGYTF.